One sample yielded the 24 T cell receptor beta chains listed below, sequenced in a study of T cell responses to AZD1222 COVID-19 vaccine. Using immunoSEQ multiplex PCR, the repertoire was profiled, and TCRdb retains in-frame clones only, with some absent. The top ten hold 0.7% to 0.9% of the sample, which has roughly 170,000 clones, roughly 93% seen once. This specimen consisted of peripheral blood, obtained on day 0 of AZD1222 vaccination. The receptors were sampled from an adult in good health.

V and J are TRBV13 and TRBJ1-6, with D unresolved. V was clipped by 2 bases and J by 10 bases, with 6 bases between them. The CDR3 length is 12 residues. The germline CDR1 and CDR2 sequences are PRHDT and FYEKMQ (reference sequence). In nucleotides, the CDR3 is TGTGCCAGCAGCTTATCGGCCTCACCCCTCCACTTT. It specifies CASSLSASPLHF.

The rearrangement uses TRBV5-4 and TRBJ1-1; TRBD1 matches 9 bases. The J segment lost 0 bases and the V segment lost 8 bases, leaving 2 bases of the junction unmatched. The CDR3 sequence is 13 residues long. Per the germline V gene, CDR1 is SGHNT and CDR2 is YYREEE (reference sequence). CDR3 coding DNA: TGTGCCAGTCGGGACAGGGTGAACACTGAAGCTTTCTTT. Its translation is CASRDRVNTEAFF.

The CDR3 loop is CASIERGRLETQYF. The DNA for the CDR3 is TGTGCCAGCATAGAGCGGGGGCGTCTGGAGACCCAGTACTTC. V and J are TRBV2 and TRBJ2-5; TRBD2 agrees at 8 bases. From germline, CDR1 is SNHLY and CDR2 FYNNEI. This CDR3 is 14 amino acids long. Germline trimming cut 7 bases from V and 5 bases from J; bases unmatched to any gene: 9.

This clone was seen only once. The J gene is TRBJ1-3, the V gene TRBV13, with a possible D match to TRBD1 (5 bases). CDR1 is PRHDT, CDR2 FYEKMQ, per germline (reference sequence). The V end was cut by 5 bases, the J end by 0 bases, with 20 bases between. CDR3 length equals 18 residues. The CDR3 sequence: CASSRGVVWGASGNTIYF. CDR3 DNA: TGTGCCAGCAGCCGTGGGGTAGTGTGGGGCGCCTCTGGAAACACCATATATTTT.

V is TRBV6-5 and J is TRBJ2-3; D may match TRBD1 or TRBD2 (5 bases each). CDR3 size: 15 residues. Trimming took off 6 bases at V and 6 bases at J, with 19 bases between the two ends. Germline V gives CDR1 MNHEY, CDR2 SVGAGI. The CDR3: CASRSGTVTWDTQYF. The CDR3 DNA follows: TGTGCCAGCAGATCCGGGACCGTGACATGGGATACGCAGTATTTT.

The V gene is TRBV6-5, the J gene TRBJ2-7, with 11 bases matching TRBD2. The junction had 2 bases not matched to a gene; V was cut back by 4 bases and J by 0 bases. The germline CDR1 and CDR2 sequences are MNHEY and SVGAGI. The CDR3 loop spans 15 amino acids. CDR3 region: CASSWTSGFSYEQYF. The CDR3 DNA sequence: TGTGCCAGCAGTTGGACTAGCGGGTTCTCCTACGAGCAGTACTTC.

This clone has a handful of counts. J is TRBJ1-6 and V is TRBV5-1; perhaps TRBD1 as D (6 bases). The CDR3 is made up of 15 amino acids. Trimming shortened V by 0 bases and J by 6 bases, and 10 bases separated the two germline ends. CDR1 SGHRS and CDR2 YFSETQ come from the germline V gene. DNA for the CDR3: TGCGCCAGCAGCTTGGTCAGGGGAACTAATTCACCCCTCCACTTT. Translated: CASSLVRGTNSPLHF.

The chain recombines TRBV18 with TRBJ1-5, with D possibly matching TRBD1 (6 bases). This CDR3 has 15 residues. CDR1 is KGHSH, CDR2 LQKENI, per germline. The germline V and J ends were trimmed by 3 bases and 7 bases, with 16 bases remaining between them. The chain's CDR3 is CASSPPGGPAQPQHF. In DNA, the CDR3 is TGTGCCAGCTCACCCCCCGGGGGCCCCGCGCAGCCCCAGCATTTT.

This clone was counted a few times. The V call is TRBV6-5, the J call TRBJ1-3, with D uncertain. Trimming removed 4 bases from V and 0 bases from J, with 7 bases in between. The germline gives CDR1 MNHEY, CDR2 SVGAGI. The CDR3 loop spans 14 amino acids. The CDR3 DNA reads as TGTGCCAGCAGTTCTAGTCGCTCTGGAAACACCATATATTTT. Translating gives CASSSSRSGNTIYF.

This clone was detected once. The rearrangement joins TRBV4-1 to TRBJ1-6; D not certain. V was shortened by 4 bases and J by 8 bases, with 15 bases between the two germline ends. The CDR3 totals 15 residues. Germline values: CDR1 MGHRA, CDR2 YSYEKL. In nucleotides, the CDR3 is TGCGCCAGCAGCCCGACGGTCGGCGGCTATTCACCCCTCCACTTT. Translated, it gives CASSPTVGGYSPLHF.

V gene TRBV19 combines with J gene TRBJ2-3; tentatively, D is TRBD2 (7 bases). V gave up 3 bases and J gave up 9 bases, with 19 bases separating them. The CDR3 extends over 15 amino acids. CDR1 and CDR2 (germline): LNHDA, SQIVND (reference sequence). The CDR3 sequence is CASSISGGPGGTQYF. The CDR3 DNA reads TGTGCCAGTAGTATTTCGGGGGGCCCGGGCGGGACGCAGTATTTT. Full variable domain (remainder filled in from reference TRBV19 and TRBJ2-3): DGGITQSPKYLFRKEGQNVTLSCEQNLNHDAMYWYRQDPGQGLRLIYYSQIVNDFQKGDIAEGYSVSREKKESFPLTVTSAQKNPTAFYLCASSISGGPGGTQYFGPGTRLTVL.

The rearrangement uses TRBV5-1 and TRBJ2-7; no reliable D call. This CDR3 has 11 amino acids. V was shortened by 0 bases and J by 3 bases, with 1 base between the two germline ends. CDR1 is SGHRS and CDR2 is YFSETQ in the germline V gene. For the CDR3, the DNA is TGCGCCAGCAGCTTGGACTACGAGCAGTACTTC. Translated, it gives CASSLDYEQYF.

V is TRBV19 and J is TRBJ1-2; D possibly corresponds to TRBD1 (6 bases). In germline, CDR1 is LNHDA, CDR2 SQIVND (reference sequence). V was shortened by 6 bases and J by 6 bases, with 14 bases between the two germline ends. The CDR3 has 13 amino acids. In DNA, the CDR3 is TGTGCCAGTAGACCCTGGACAGAGAATGGCTACACCTTC. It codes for CASRPWTENGYTF.

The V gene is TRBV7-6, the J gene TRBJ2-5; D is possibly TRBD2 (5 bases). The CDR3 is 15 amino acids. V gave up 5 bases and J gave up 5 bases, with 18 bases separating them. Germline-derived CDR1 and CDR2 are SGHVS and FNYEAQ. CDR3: CASSRGPIGGETQYF. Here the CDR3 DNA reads TGTGCCAGCAGCCGGGGTCCCATCGGTGGGGAGACCCAGTACTTC. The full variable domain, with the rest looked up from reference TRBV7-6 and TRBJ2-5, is GAGVSQSPRYKVTKRGQDVALRCDPISGHVSLYWYRQALGQGPEFLTYFNYEAQQDKSGLPNDRFSAERPEGSISTLTIQRTEQRDSAMYRCASSRGPIGGETQYFGPGTRLLVL.

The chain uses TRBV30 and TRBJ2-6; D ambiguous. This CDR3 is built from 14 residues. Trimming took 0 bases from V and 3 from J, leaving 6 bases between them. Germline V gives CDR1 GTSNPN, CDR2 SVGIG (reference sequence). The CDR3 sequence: CAWSVLIGANVLTF. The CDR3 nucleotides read TGTGCCTGGAGTGTATTGATTGGGGCCAACGTCCTGACTTTC.

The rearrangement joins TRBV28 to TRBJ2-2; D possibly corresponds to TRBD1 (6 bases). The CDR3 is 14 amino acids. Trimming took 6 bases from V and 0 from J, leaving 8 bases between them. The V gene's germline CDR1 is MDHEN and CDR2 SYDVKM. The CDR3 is CASSKGANTGELFF. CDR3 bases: TGTGCCAGCAGCAAGGGGGCGAACACCGGGGAGCTGTTTTTT.

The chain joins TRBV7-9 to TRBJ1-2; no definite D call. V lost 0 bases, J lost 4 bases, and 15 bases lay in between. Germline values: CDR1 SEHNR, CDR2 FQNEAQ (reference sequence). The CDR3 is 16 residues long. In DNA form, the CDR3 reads TGTGCCAGCAGCTTAGCCGTCAGACCGAGCTCCTATGGCTACACCTTC. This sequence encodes CASSLAVRPSSYGYTF.

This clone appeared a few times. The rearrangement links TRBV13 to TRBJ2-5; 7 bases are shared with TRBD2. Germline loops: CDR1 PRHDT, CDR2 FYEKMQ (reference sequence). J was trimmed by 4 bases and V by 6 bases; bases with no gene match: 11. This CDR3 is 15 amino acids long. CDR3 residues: CASRLSRGLGETQYF. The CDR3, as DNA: TGTGCCAGCAGACTATCGCGGGGGTTGGGAGAGACCCAGTACTTC.

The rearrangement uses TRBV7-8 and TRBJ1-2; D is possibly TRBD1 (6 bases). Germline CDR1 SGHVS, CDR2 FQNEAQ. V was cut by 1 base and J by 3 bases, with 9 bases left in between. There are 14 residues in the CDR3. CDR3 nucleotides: TGTGCCAGCAGCTTAGGAACAGGGTACTATGGCTACACCTTC. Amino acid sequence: CASSLGTGYYGYTF.

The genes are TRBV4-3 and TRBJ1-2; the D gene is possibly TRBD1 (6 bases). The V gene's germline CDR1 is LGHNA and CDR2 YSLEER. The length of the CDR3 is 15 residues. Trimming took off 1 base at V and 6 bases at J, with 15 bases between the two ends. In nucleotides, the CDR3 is TGCGCCAGCAGCCAAGCCTATAGGGGGGGCGATGGCTACACCTTC. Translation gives CASSQAYRGGDGYTF.

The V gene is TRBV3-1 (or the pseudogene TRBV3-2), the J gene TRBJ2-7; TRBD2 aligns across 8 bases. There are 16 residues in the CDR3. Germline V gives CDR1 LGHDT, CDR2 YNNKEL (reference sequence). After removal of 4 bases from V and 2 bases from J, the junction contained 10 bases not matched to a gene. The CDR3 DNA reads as TGTGCCAGCAGCCCTTCCGGACTAGCTGGGCCCTACGAGCAGTACTTC. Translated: CASSPSGLAGPYEQYF.

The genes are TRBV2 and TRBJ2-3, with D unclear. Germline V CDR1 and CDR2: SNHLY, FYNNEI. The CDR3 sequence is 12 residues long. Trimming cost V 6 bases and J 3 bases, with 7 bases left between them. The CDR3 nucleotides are TGTGCCAGCAGGACCGGGACAGATACGCAGTATTTT. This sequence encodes CASRTGTDTQYF.

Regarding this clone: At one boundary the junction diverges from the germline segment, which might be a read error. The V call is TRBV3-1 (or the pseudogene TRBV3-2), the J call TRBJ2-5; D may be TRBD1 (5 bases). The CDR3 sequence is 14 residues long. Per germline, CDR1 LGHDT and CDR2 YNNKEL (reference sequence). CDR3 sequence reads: CASNQGAVEETQYF. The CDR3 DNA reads TGTGCCAGCAACCAAGGGGCGGTTGAAGAGACCCAGTACTTC.

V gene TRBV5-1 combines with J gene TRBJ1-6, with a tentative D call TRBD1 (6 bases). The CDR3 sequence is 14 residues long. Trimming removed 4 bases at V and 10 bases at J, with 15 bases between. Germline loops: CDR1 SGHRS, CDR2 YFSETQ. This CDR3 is CASSEGVGGSPLHF. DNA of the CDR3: TGCGCCAGCAGCGAGGGGGTTGGGGGCTCACCCCTCCACTTT.